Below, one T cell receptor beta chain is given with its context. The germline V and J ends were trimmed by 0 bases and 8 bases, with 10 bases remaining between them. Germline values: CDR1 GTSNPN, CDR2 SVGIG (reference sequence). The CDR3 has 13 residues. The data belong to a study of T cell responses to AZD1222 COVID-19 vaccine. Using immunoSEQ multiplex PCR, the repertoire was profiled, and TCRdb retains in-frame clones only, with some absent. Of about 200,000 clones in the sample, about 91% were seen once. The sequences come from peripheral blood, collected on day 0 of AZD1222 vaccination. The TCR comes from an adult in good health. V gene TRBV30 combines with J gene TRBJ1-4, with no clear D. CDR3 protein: CAWSVRLHEKLFF. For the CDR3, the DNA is TGTGCCTGGAGTGTAAGGTTGCACGAAAAACTGTTTTTT.